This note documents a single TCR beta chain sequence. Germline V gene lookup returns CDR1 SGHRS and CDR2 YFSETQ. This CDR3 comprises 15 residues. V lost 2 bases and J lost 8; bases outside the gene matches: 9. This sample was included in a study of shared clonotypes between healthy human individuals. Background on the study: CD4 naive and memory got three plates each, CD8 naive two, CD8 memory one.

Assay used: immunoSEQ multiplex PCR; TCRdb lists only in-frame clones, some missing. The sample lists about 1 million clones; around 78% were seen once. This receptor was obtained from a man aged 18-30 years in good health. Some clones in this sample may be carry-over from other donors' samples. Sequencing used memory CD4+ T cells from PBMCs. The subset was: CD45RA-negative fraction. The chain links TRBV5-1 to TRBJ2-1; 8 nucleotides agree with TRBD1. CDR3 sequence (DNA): TGCGCCAGCAGCTTCCCGACAGGGGAAGAGGATGAGCAGTTCTTC. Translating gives CASSFPTGEEDEQFF.